These 27 T cell receptor beta chains originate from one sample sequenced in a study of shared clonotypes between healthy human individuals. Libraries were prepared by immunoSEQ multiplex PCR; TCRdb keeps only in-frame clonotypes and omits some of them. The sample shows a few million clones, 90% to 95% of them seen only once. The source material was naive CD4+ T cells from PBMCs. Subset indicated: CD45RA+ positively selected. These receptors all stem from a man aged 18 to 29 in good health. Some clones in this sample may be carry-over from other donors' samples.

V gene TRBV6-5 combines with J gene TRBJ1-1; 8 nucleotides match TRBD1. Germline CDR1 is MNHEY and CDR2 is SVGAGI. The J segment lost 1 base and the V segment lost 7 bases, leaving 5 bases of the junction unmatched. CDR3 size: 14 residues. The CDR3 DNA is TGTGCCAGCACCGCAGACAGGGGGAACACTGAAGCTTTCTTT. This sequence encodes CASTADRGNTEAFF.

V usage is TRBV5-8 and J usage is TRBJ2-6; D is tentatively TRBD1 or TRBD2 (6 bases each). Trimming stripped 0 bases from V and 15 bases from J, with 13 bases between. Germline V gene sequence: CDR1 SGHTS, CDR2 YDEGEE. This CDR3 spans 13 amino acids. The chain's CDR3 is CASSLVKGEALTF. As DNA, the CDR3 is TGTGCCAGCAGCTTGGTTAAGGGGGAGGCCCTGACTTTC.

V is TRBV18 and J is TRBJ2-7, with 7 bases matching TRBD2. CDR1 is KGHSH, CDR2 LQKENI, per germline. The CDR3 extends over 12 amino acids. V lost 5 bases and J lost 6; bases outside the gene matches: 4. The CDR3 loop is CASSESGGEQYF. CDR3 sequence (DNA): TGTGCCAGCTCAGAGTCGGGGGGCGAGCAGTACTTC.

The V and J genes are TRBV15 and TRBJ2-7; TRBD1 is a possible D gene (6 bases). Between the trimmed V and J ends, which lost 0 bases and 0 bases, there was a span of 24 bases. CDR1 LNHNV and CDR2 YYDKDF come from the germline V gene (reference sequence). The CDR3 is 20 amino acids. Here the CDR3 reads CATSRDPAGARTLSSYEQYF. Here the CDR3 DNA reads TGTGCCACCAGCAGAGATCCGGCAGGGGCGCGAACCTTGAGCTCCTACGAGCAGTACTTC. The complete variable domain, with remaining parts taken from reference TRBV15 and TRBJ2-7, reads DAMVIQNPRYQVTQFGKPVTLSCSQTLNHNVMYWYQQKSSQAPKLLFHYYDKDFNNEADTPDNFQSRRPNTSFCFLDIRSPGLGDTAMYLCATSRDPAGARTLSSYEQYFGPGTRLTVT.

The rearrangement links TRBV28 to TRBJ2-7; 8 bases map to TRBD2. CDR3 length: 22 residues. With 6 bases clipped from V and 0 bases from J, the junction kept 28 bases outside the gene matches. Per the germline V gene, CDR1 is MDHEN and CDR2 is SYDVKM. The CDR3 DNA reads TGTGCCAGCAGCCCGGGGACTTACTTCGGGCGGGAGGTCCGGTTCTTCTCCTACGAGCAGTACTTC. Translated, it gives CASSPGTYFGREVRFFSYEQYF.

The chain carries TRBV28 and TRBJ2-3; D is unclear. This CDR3 is built from 15 residues. Germline V gene data show CDR1 as MDHEN and CDR2 as SYDVKM. V dropped 6 bases and J dropped 1 base, with 14 bases sitting between them. The CDR3 nucleotides read TGTGCCAGCAGGGCTCAGGTTGGTGGCACAGATACGCAGTATTTT. It yields the protein CASRAQVGGTDTQYF.

The gene calls are TRBV6-5 and TRBJ1-2; TRBD1 might be the D (5 bases). Trimming left V 6 bases short and J 8 bases short, with 10 bases between. Germline CDR1 is MNHEY and CDR2 is SVGAGI. The CDR3 length is 11 residues. In nucleotides, the CDR3 is TGTGCCAGCAGACTCAGGGACGGCTACACCTTC. This gives the protein CASRLRDGYTF.

As regards this clone: Other nucleotide sequences from this sample produce the same CDR3. The chain has TRBV11-3 and TRBJ2-7; the D is unclear. V gave up 5 bases and J gave up 3 bases, with 11 bases separating them. Germline V gene lookup returns CDR1 SGHNT and CDR2 YENEEA. The CDR3 consists of 13 residues. The CDR3 loop reads CASSPGQNYEQYF. The CDR3 region has the DNA TGTGCCAGCAGCCCGGGCCAGAACTACGAGCAGTACTTC.

This chain links TRBV6-5 with TRBJ2-1; the D is unclear. The CDR3 has 15 residues. From germline, CDR1 is MNHEY and CDR2 SVGAGI. V shed 8 bases and J shed 6 bases, with 20 bases lying between them. CDR3 nucleotide sequence: TGTGCCAGCTCGAATCCCGCGGCCGGGCCCAATGAGCAGTTCTTC. The encoded protein is CASSNPAAGPNEQFF.

About this clone itself: This sample also contains other DNA sequences that code for the same CDR3. The chain is built from TRBV30 and TRBJ2-7, with D hard to call. The CDR3 totals 13 residues. Trimming pared 0 bases from V and 1 base from J, leaving 7 bases between. Germline assignment: CDR1 GTSNPN and CDR2 SVGIG (reference sequence). The CDR3 DNA follows: TGTGCCTGGAGTGTAGATAGGTCCTACGAGCAGTACTTC. It encodes CAWSVDRSYEQYF.

This chain connects TRBV11-2 to TRBJ1-2; unclear D gene. The CDR3 covers 14 residues. The ends were cut back, 5 bases at V and 3 bases at J, with 13 bases in the middle. CDR1 is SGHAT, CDR2 FQNNGV, per germline. For the CDR3, the DNA is TGTGCCAGCAGCCCCGACAACTCTGACTATGGCTACACCTTC. Residues: CASSPDNSDYGYTF.

The CDR3 DNA reads as TGCGCCAGCAGCTGGATCGAAGGCACCGGGGAGCTGTTTTTT. Amino acids: CASSWIEGTGELFF. The V gene is TRBV5-1, the J gene TRBJ2-2; D is unresolved. CDR3 size: 14 residues. V was pared by 3 bases and J by 4 bases, with 10 bases between. Per germline, CDR1 SGHRS and CDR2 YFSETQ.

The CDR3 loop is CASSQFVDSYEQYF. The CDR3, as DNA: TGTGCCAGCAGTCAGTTTGTCGACTCCTACGAGCAGTACTTC. This chain joins TRBV5-5 and TRBJ2-7, with D uncertain. The CDR3 is made up of 14 amino acids. Germline loops: CDR1 SGHKS, CDR2 YYEKEE (reference sequence). V was shortened by 5 bases and J by 0 bases, with 12 bases between the two germline ends.

This clone is a singleton in its sample. The chain employs TRBV18 and TRBJ1-2; 8 bases agree with TRBD1. The CDR3 sequence is 13 residues long. The germline V gene has CDR1 KGHSH and CDR2 LQKENI. The trim removed 3 bases at V and 6 bases at J, leaving 3 bases unmatched. CDR3 DNA: TGTGCCAGCTCACCGACAGGGGTGAATGGCTACACCTTC. Residues: CASSPTGVNGYTF.

The V and J genes are TRBV6-6 and TRBJ2-6, with TRBD1 matching 7 bases. The CDR3 consists of 15 residues. V dropped 6 bases and J dropped 3; count of bases not matched to a gene: 5. Germline lookup yields CDR1 MNHNY and CDR2 SVGAGI (reference sequence). The chain's CDR3 is CASRRTGVGANVLTF. CDR3 in DNA: TGTGCCAGCAGAAGAACAGGGGTTGGGGCCAACGTCCTGACTTTC.

The V gene is TRBV7-9, the J gene TRBJ1-5, with 11 bases identical to TRBD1. The germline gives CDR1 SEHNR, CDR2 FQNEAQ (reference sequence). The CDR3 is 17 residues long. V lost 5 bases, J lost 7 bases, and 13 bases stayed unmatched. In DNA, the CDR3 is TGTGCCAGCAGCCCAGAGGGCCGGGACAGGGGGTCCCAGCCCCAGCATTTT. Its protein is CASSPEGRDRGSQPQHF.

The V gene is TRBV29-1, the J gene TRBJ2-7; 8 nucleotides line up with TRBD2. This CDR3 region has 13 residues. Germline V CDR1 and CDR2: SQVTM, ANQGSEA. J gave up 3 bases and V 2 bases, and 3 bases lay outside the gene matches. CDR3 bases: TGCAGCGTTGAAAGCGGGAGCAACTACGAGCAGTACTTC. Amino acids: CSVESGSNYEQYF.

This sequence joins TRBV18 and TRBJ2-7; the D is unclear. The V gene's germline CDR1 is KGHSH and CDR2 LQKENI. Trimming shortened V by 2 bases and J by 3 bases, and 8 bases separated the two germline ends. The CDR3 has 13 residues. The CDR3 nucleotides read TGTGCCAGCTCACCATTTCCCAACTACGAGCAGTACTTC. It specifies CASSPFPNYEQYF. The whole variable domain, filled in from reference TRBV18 and TRBJ2-7, reads NAGVMQNPRHLVRRRGQEARLRCSPMKGHSHVYWYRQLPEEGLKFMVYLQKENIIDESGMPKERFSAEFPKEGPSILRIQQVVRGDSAAYFCASSPFPNYEQYFGPGTRLTVT.

V gene TRBV4-1 combines with J gene TRBJ2-2; TRBD1 matches 10 bases. The CDR3 totals 15 residues. The V gene's germline CDR1 is MGHRA and CDR2 YSYEKL. Germline trimming cut 3 bases from V and 4 bases from J; bases unmatched to any gene: 2. The CDR3, as DNA: TGCGCCAGCAGCCAGGGGACAGGGGCCACCGGGGAGCTGTTTTTT. Translation gives CASSQGTGATGELFF.

The chain carries TRBV11-3 and TRBJ2-2, with D perhaps TRBD1 (6 bases). The germline V and J ends were trimmed by 1 base and 1 base, with 10 bases remaining between them. The CDR3 extends over 16 amino acids. Germline lookup yields CDR1 SGHNT and CDR2 YENEEA. The CDR3 nucleotides read TGTGCCAGCAGCTTAGCCCGGGGACAGAACACCGGGGAGCTGTTTTTT. This codes for CASSLARGQNTGELFF. The whole variable domain, remainder taken from reference TRBV11-3 and TRBJ2-2, is EAGVVQSPRYKIIEKKQPVAFWCNPISGHNTLYWYLQNLGQGPELLIRYENEEAVDDSQLPKDRFSAERLKGVDSTLKIQPAELGDSAVYLCASSLARGQNTGELFFGEGSRLTVL.

On this clone itself: The identical CDR3 is also encoded by other nucleotide sequences in the sample. This chain links TRBV4-1 with TRBJ2-1; no definite D call. The germline gives CDR1 MGHRA, CDR2 YSYEKL. The CDR3 has 15 residues. Deletions cut 0 bases from V and 0 bases from J, with 6 bases between. In nucleotides, the CDR3 is TGCGCCAGCAGCCAAGAGAGTAGCTCCTACAATGAGCAGTTCTTC. It yields the protein CASSQESSSYNEQFF.

This clone was seen a single time. Other DNA sequences in the sample encode the same CDR3. The CDR3 DNA reads as TGTGCCAGCAGCCCAAGGGGCGGGTCCTACGAGCAGTACTTC. Its protein product is CASSPRGGSYEQYF. The J gene is TRBJ2-7, the V gene TRBV6-1; the D gene could be TRBD1 or TRBD2 (5 bases each). Germline V gene sequence: CDR1 MNHNS, CDR2 SASEGT. The CDR3 has 14 residues. Trimming shortened V by 6 bases and J by 1 base, and 13 bases separated the two germline ends.

In DNA form, the CDR3 reads TGTGCCAGCAGTTTATATGAGGATCAGCCCCAGCATTTT. Translated, it gives CASSLYEDQPQHF. The chain carries TRBV28 and TRBJ1-5; D remains unclear. Germline CDR1 reads MDHEN; CDR2 reads SYDVKM. There are 13 residues in the CDR3. V lost 1 base and J 5 bases, leaving 6 bases between the germline ends.

The V gene is TRBV6-5, the J gene TRBJ2-1; TRBD2 agrees at 11 bases. The length of the CDR3 is 15 residues. The trim removed 5 bases at V and 4 bases at J, leaving 4 bases unmatched. Looked up from germline, CDR1 is MNHEY and CDR2 is SVGAGI. The chain's CDR3 is CASSGTSGIYNEQFF. DNA for the CDR3: TGTGCCAGCAGTGGGACTAGCGGAATTTACAATGAGCAGTTCTTC.

V usage is TRBV7-2 and J usage is TRBJ1-4; D gene uncertain. Germline CDR1 SGHTA, CDR2 FQGNSA. CDR3 length equals 13 residues. Deletions cut 8 bases from V and 4 bases from J, with 11 bases between. The CDR3 bases are TGTGCCAGCCAACTCGGGGTTAATGAAAAACTGTTTTTT. Its translation is CASQLGVNEKLFF.

The gene calls are TRBV5-1 and TRBJ2-7; 8 bases map to TRBD2. Germline CDR1 and CDR2: SGHRS and YFSETQ. Losses at the gene ends were 5 bases for V and 2 bases for J; bases not matched to a gene: 3. The CDR3 has 13 residues. The CDR3 nucleotides read TGCGCCAGCAGGAATAGCGGGACCTACGAGCAGTACTTC. Translating it yields CASRNSGTYEQYF.

The V gene is TRBV15, the J gene TRBJ2-1; tentatively, D is TRBD2 (5 bases). Germline V gives CDR1 LNHNV, CDR2 YYDKDF (reference sequence). V was trimmed by 0 bases and J by 4 bases, leaving 10 bases between them. This CDR3 is 15 amino acids long. CDR3 DNA sequence: TGTGCCACCAGCAGAGATGGGGAGCCGTACAATGAGCAGTTCTTC. Amino acids: CATSRDGEPYNEQFF.